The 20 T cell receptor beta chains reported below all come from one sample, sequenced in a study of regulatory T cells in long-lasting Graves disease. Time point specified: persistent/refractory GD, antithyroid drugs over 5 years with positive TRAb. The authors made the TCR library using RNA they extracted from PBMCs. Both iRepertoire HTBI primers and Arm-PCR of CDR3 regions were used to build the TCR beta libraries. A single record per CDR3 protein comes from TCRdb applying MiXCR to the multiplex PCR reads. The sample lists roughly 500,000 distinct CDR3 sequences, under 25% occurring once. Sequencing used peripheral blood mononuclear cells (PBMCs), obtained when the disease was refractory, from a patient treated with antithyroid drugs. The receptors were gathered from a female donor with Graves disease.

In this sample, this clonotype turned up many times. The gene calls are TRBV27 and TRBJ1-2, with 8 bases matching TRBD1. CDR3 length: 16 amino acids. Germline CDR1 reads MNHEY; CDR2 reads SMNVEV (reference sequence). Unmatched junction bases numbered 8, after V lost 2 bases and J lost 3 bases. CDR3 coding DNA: TGTGCCAGCAGTTTACGGGGCAGGGGGCCCGACTATGGCTACACCTTC. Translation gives CASSLRGRGPDYGYTF.

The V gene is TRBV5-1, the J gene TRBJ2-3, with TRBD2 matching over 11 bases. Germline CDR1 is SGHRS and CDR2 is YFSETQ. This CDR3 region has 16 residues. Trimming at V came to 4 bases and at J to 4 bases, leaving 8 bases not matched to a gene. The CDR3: CASSLSGRATSDTQYF. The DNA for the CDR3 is TGCGCCAGCAGCCTTAGCGGGAGGGCCACCTCAGATACGCAGTATTTT.

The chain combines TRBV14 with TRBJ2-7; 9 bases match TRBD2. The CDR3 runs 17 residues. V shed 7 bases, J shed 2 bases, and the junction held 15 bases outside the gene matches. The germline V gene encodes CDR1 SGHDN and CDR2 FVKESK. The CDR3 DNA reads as TGTGCCAGCAAGGCCGGGCGGGCTAGCGGGGATACCTACGAGCAGTACTTC. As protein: CASKAGRASGDTYEQYF. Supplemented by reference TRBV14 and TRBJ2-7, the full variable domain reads EAGVTQFPSHSVIEKGQTVTLRCDPISGHDNLYWYRRVMGKEIKFLLHFVKESKQDESGMPNNRFLAERTGGTYSTLKVQPAELEDSGVYFCASKAGRASGDTYEQYFGPGTRLTVT.

The CDR3 DNA reads TGTGCCATCACCGGGACAGGGGGCTTCGAGGAGCTGTTTTTT. Translation gives CAITGTGGFEELFF. V is TRBV10-3 and J is TRBJ2-2, with 12 bases that match TRBD1. The CDR3 is made up of 14 amino acids. Germline loops: CDR1 ENHRY, CDR2 SYGVKD. Trimming took 7 bases from V and 10 from J; bases not matched to a gene: 7.

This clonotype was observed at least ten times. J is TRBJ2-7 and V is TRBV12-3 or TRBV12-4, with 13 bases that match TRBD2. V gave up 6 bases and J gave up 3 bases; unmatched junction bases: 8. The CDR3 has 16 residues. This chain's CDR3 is CASSWTSGSWVYEQYF. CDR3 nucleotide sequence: TGTGCCAGCAGCTGGACTAGCGGGAGTTGGGTCTACGAGCAGTACTTC.

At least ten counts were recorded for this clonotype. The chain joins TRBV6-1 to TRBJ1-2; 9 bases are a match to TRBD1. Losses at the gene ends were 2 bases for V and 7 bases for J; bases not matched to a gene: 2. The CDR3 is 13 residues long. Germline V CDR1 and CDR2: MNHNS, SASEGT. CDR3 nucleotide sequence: TGTGCCAGCAGTGAATCACAGGGGGCTGGCTACACCTTC. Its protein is CASSESQGAGYTF.

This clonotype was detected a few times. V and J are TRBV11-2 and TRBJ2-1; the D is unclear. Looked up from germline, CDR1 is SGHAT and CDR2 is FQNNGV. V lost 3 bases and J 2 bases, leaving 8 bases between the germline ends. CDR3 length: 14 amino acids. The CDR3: CASSFWSPYNEQFF. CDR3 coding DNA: TGTGCCAGCAGCTTCTGGAGTCCCTACAATGAGCAGTTCTTC.

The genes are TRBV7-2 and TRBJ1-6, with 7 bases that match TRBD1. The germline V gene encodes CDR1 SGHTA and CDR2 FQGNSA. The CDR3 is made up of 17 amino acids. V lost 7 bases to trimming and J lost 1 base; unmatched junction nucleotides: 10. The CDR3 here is CASNRHRQGSYNSPLHF. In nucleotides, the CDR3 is TGTGCCAGCAACCGACACAGACAGGGATCCTATAATTCACCCCTCCACTTT.

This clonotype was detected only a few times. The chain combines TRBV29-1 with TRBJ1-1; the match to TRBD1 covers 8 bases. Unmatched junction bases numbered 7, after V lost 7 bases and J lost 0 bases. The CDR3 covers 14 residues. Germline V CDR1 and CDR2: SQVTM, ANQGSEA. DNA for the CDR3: TGCAGCGCAAAGGACAGGGCGGTGAACACTGAAGCTTTCTTT. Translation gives CSAKDRAVNTEAFF.

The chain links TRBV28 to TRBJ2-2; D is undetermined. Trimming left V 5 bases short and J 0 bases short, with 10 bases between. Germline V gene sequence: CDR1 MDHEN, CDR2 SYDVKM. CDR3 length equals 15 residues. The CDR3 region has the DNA TGTGCCAGCAGTCCGACACCCCCGAACACCGGGGAGCTGTTTTTT. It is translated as CASSPTPPNTGELFF.

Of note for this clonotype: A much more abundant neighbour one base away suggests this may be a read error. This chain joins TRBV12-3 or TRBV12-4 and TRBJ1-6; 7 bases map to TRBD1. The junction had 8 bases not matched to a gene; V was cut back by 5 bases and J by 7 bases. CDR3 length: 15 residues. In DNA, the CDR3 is TGTGCCAGCAGTGCCTTCGGGACAGTGAATTCACCCCTCCACTTT. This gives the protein CASSAFGTVNSPLHF.

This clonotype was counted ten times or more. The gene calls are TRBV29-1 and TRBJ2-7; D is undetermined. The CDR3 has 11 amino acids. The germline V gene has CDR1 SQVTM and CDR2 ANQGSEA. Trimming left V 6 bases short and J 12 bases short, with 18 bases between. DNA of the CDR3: TGCAGCGTCCGATGGGGTACTCTTGCGTACTTC. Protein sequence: CSVRWGTLAYF.

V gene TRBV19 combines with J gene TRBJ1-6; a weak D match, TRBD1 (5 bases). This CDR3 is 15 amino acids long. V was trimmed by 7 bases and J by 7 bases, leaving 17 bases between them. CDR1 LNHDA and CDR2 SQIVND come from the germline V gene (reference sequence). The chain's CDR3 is CASNSGSGWNSPLHF. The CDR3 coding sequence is TGTGCCAGTAATTCAGGGAGCGGATGGAATTCACCCCTCCACTTT.

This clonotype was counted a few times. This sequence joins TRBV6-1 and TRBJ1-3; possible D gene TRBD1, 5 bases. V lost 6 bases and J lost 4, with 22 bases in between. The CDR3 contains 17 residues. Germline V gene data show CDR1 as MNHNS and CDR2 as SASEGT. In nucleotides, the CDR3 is TGTGCCAGCAGACTCAATCCTTTGGGGGTTTACGGAAACACCATATATTTT. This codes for CASRLNPLGVYGNTIYF.

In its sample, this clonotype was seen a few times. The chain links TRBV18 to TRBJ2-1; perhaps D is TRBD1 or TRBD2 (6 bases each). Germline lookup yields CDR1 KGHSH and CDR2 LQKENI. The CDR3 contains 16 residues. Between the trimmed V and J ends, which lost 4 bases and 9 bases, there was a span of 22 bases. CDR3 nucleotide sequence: TGTGCCAGCTCACTCAATAGCCCTGACGGGGGCAGTGAGCAGTTCTTC. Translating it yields CASSLNSPDGGSEQFF.

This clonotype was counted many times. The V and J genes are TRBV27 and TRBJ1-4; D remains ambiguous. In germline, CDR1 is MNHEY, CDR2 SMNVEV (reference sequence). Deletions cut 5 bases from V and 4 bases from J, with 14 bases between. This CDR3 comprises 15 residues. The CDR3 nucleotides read TGTGCCAGCAGTCCAGACGGACTCTATAATGAAAAACTGTTTTTT. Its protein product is CASSPDGLYNEKLFF. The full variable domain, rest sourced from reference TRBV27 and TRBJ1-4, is EAQVTQNPRYLITVTGKKLTVTCSQNMNHEYMSWYRQDPGLGLRQIYYSMNVEVTDKGDVPEGYKVSRKEKRNFPLILESPSPNQTSLYFCASSPDGLYNEKLFFGSGTQLSVL.

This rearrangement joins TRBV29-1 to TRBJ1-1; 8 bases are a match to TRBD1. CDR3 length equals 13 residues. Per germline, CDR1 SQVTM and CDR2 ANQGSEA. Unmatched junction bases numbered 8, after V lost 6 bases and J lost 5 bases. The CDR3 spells CSVSGGAWTEAFF. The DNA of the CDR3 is TGCAGCGTCTCAGGGGGCGCTTGGACTGAAGCTTTCTTT.

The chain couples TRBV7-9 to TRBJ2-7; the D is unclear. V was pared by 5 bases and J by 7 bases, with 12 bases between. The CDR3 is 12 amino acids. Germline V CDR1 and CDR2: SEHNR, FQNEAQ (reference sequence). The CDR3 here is CASSTGVREQYF. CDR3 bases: TGTGCCAGCAGCACCGGTGTAAGGGAGCAGTACTTC. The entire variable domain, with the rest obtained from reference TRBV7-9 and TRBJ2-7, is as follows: DTGVSQNPRHKITKRGQNVTFRCDPISEHNRLYWYRQTLGQGPEFLTYFQNEAQLEKSRLLSDRFSAERPKGSFSTLEIQRTEQGDSAMYLCASSTGVREQYFGPGTRLTVT.

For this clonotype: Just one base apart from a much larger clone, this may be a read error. CDR3 loop: CASSLVVLEPEQYF. CDR3 sequence (DNA): TGTGCCAGCAGCTTAGTGGTACTAGAGCCCGAGCAGTACTTC. The chain recombines TRBV11-2 with TRBJ2-7, with D perhaps TRBD2 (5 bases). The CDR3 extends over 14 amino acids. Trimming took off 1 base at V and 6 bases at J, with 13 bases between the two ends. The germline gives CDR1 SGHAT, CDR2 FQNNGV.

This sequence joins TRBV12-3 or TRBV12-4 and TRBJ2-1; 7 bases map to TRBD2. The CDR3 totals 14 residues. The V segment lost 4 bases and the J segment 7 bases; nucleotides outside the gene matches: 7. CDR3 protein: CASSYGGSRNEQFF. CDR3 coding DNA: TGTGCCAGCAGTTATGGCGGGAGTAGGAATGAGCAGTTCTTC.